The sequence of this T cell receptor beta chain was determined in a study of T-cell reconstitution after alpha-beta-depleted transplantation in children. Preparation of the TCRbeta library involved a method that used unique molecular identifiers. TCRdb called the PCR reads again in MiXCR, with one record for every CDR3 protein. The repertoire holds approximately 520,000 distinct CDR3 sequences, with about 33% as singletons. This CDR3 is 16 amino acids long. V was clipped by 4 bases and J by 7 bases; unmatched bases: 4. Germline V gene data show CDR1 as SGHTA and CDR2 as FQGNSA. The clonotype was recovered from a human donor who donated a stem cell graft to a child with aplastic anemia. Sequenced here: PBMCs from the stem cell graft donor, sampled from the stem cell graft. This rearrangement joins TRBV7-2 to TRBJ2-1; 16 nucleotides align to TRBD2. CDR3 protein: CASSWGLAGGSNEQFF. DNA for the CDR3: TGTGCCAGCAGCTGGGGACTAGCGGGAGGGAGTAATGAGCAGTTCTTC.